This entry lists 30 T cell receptor beta chains sequenced from one sample in a study of CD8+CD57+ T cells in acquired aplastic anemia. Genomic DNA, serving as template, underwent TCR beta VDJ and CDR3 profiling. A single record per CDR3 protein comes from TCRdb applying MiXCR to the reads. The table includes roughly 150,000 distinct CDR3 sequences, roughly 43% detected once. It was patients with CD8+CD57+ cell expansion by flow cytometry who were chosen for sequencing. The sequencing input was sorted CD4+, CD8+, or CD8+CD57+ T cells (not recorded which) from PBMCs. The receptors come from a human donor with aplastic anemia.

There are many counts of this clonotype. The chain recombines TRBV20-1 with TRBJ2-3; TRBD2 agrees at 7 bases. The V segment lost 0 bases and the J segment 2 bases; nucleotides outside the gene matches: 5. This CDR3 is built from 15 residues. The V gene's germline CDR1 is DFQATT and CDR2 SNEGSKA (reference sequence). CDR3 nucleotides: TGCAGTGCTAGAGATCCTAGCGGAGCCACAGATACGCAGTATTTT. It specifies CSARDPSGATDTQYF.

The V and J genes are TRBV6-5 and TRBJ2-7; D gene ambiguous. The CDR3 is 17 amino acids. Germline CDR1 MNHEY, CDR2 SVGAGI. V was shortened by 2 bases and J by 5 bases, with 22 bases between the two germline ends. CDR3 amino acids: CASSYPPGRTGRDEQYF. Written as DNA, the CDR3 is TGTGCCAGCAGTTACCCCCCCGGGCGGACGGGCCGGGACGAGCAGTACTTC.

In this sample, this clonotype turned up a few times. This chain links TRBV30 with TRBJ2-1; 9 nucleotides match TRBD2. With V trimmed by 3 bases and J by 5 bases, 8 bases remained unmatched. From germline, CDR1 is GTSNPN and CDR2 SVGIG (reference sequence). The CDR3 loop spans 15 amino acids. The CDR3 sequence: CAWRKGREGHNEQFF. The CDR3 bases are TGTGCCTGGAGAAAGGGGCGGGAGGGCCACAATGAGCAGTTCTTC.

There are many counts of this clonotype. This chain joins TRBV18 and TRBJ2-5; the D call may be TRBD1 or TRBD2 (5 bases each). Germline CDR1 is KGHSH and CDR2 is LQKENI. V was clipped by 10 bases and J by 9 bases, with 9 bases between them. This CDR3 is 9 amino acids long. The CDR3 sequence is CAKLGAQYF. The CDR3 DNA sequence: TGTGCCAAACTGGGGGCCCAGTACTTC.

The chain recombines TRBV5-6 with TRBJ2-5, with 15 positions matching TRBD2. CDR1 is SGHDT and CDR2 is YYEEEE in the germline V gene. The CDR3 totals 17 residues. J was trimmed by 5 bases and V by 3 bases; bases with no gene match: 8. This chain's CDR3 is CASSYGLAGGLEETQYF. The DNA for the CDR3 is TGTGCCAGCAGCTACGGACTAGCGGGGGGGCTAGAGGAGACCCAGTACTTC. The full variable domain, in which reference TRBV5-6 and TRBJ2-5 provide the parts outside the CDR3, is DAGVTQSPTHLIKTRGQQVTLRCSPKSGHDTVSWYQQALGQGPQFIFQYYEEEERQRGNFPDRFSGHQFPNYSSELNVNALLLGDSALYLCASSYGLAGGLEETQYFGPGTRLLVL.

This clonotype occurred many times. DNA of the CDR3: TGTGCCAGTAGTGGGGAAAAACTGTTTTTT. Translating gives CASSGEKLFF. This chain links TRBV19 with TRBJ1-4; D is unresolved. CDR1 and CDR2 from the germline V gene are LNHDA and SQIVND (reference sequence). Deletions cut 5 bases from V and 8 bases from J, with 3 bases between. The CDR3 length is 10 residues.

This clonotype appeared many times. The rearrangement links TRBV9 to TRBJ2-5; D is perhaps TRBD2 (5 bases). The CDR3 extends over 15 amino acids. Germline V gene lookup returns CDR1 SGDLS and CDR2 YYNGEE. V was pared by 0 bases and J by 5 bases, with 14 bases between. The CDR3, as DNA: TGTGCCAGCAGCGTAGCGGTAGCGACGGGCGAGACCCAGTACTTC. Its translation: CASSVAVATGETQYF.

This clonotype was found many times. The chain uses TRBV20-1 and TRBJ2-2; maybe TRBD1 (5 bases). The CDR3 contains 15 residues. From germline, CDR1 is DFQATT and CDR2 SNEGSKA (reference sequence). V was cut by 3 bases and J by 8 bases, with 19 bases left in between. CDR3 sequence: CSASPRVAPVGELFF. The CDR3 coding sequence is TGCAGTGCTAGTCCCAGGGTGGCTCCGGTGGGGGAGCTGTTTTTT.

The rearrangement uses TRBV24-1 and TRBJ2-2, with D perhaps matching TRBD1 (5 bases). This CDR3 spans 14 amino acids. Germline CDR1 KGHDR, CDR2 SFDVKD. V was trimmed by 7 bases and J by 2 bases, leaving 10 bases between them. CDR3 sequence: CATSQTANTGELFF. CDR3 bases: TGTGCCACCAGCCAGACAGCCAACACCGGGGAGCTGTTTTTT.

In regard to this clonotype: The conserved final phenylalanine or tryptophan is absent from the CDR3, which likely points to a read error. The chain uses TRBV10-2 and TRBJ2-1, with 11 bases identical to TRBD2. Germline CDR1 WSHSY, CDR2 SAAADI. The CDR3 totals 15 residues. CDR3 nucleotide sequence: TGCGCCAGCGGTGATACTAGCGGGAGAAGGAATGAGCAGTTCTGC. Translated: CASGDTSGRRNEQFC.

This clonotype was counted only a few times. The CDR3 end shows no conserved phenylalanine or tryptophan, and so a read error is likely. The genes are TRBV5-1 and TRBJ2-5; TRBD2 matches 7 bases. The CDR3 covers 15 residues. Germline V gene data show CDR1 as SGHRS and CDR2 as YFSETQ. V shed 4 bases, J shed 2 bases, and the junction held 8 bases outside the gene matches. The CDR3: CASSPGLAEQETQYS. The CDR3 coding sequence is TGCGCCAGCAGCCCGGGGCTAGCGGAACAAGAGACCCAGTACTCC.

The V gene is TRBV25-1, the J gene TRBJ2-3; 12 bases fit TRBD2. CDR1 MGHDK and CDR2 SYGVNS come from the germline V gene. This CDR3 comprises 17 residues. V shed 8 bases and J 8 bases; nucleotides not matched to a gene: 17. CDR3 protein: CASGLQRSSGRAGTQYF. CDR3 nucleotide sequence: TGTGCCAGCGGCCTACAGCGCTCTAGCGGGAGGGCAGGTACGCAGTATTTT.

This clonotype was picked up many times. The V call is TRBV3-1, the J call TRBJ2-1; D call uncertain. The CDR3 sequence is 11 residues long. V lost 2 bases, J lost 6 bases, and 2 bases lay in between. Germline CDR1 LGHDT, CDR2 YNNKEL (reference sequence). The CDR3 loop reads CASSQINEQFF. The CDR3 bases are TGTGCCAGCAGCCAAATCAATGAGCAGTTCTTC.

This clonotype was detected ten times or more. The rearrangement links TRBV24-1 to TRBJ2-7, with a weak D call TRBD2 (5 bases). Trimming stripped 3 bases from V and 5 bases from J, with 13 bases between. The CDR3 length is 14 residues. In germline, CDR1 is KGHDR, CDR2 SFDVKD. This CDR3 is CATSDNRGSDEQYF. CDR3 in DNA: TGTGCCACCAGTGATAACCGGGGATCGGACGAGCAGTACTTC.

This clonotype was seen repeatedly, ten times or more. This chain joins TRBV9 and TRBJ1-1; D gene unclear. The ends were cut back, 2 bases at V and 1 base at J, with 9 bases in the middle. Germline CDR1 SGDLS, CDR2 YYNGEE. The CDR3 totals 14 residues. CDR3: CASSVEARNTEAFF. The CDR3 nucleotides are TGTGCCAGCAGCGTTGAAGCGAGGAACACTGAAGCTTTCTTT.

This rearrangement joins TRBV19 to TRBJ2-7, with D possibly TRBD2 on 5 matching bases. The CDR3 loop spans 11 amino acids. The V end lost 3 bases, the J end lost 7 bases, and 7 bases lay between the germline ends. Germline V gene lookup returns CDR1 LNHDA and CDR2 SQIVND (reference sequence). For the CDR3, the DNA is TGTGCCAGTAGTATTCGGGGAGAGCAGTACTTC. This sequence encodes CASSIRGEQYF.

This clonotype showed up many times. The DNA for the CDR3 is TGTGCCAGCAGAGTGGACAGGTCCACAGATACGCAGTATTTT. It encodes CASRVDRSTDTQYF. The V and J genes are TRBV7-2 and TRBJ2-3; 7 nucleotides match TRBD1. This CDR3 contains 14 residues. From germline, CDR1 is SGHTA and CDR2 FQGNSA. J was trimmed by 2 bases and V by 6 bases; bases with no gene match: 5. The full variable domain, rest sourced from reference TRBV7-2 and TRBJ2-3, is GAGVSQSPSNKVTEKGKDVELRCDPISGHTALYWYRQSLGQGLEFLIYFQGNSAPDKSGLPSDRFSAERTGGSVSTLTIQRTQQEDSAVYLCASRVDRSTDTQYFGPGTRLTVL.

J is TRBJ2-2 and V is TRBV20-1, with D unclear. V gave up 6 bases and J gave up 4 bases, with 15 bases separating them. The CDR3 length is 14 residues. Germline V gene lookup returns CDR1 DFQATT and CDR2 SNEGSKA (reference sequence). The CDR3 here is CSAAYQGPTGELFF. As DNA, the CDR3 is TGCAGTGCAGCTTACCAAGGGCCCACCGGGGAGCTGTTTTTT.

A few counts support this clonotype. This sequence joins TRBV6-6 and TRBJ1-1; maybe TRBD1 (5 bases). V was shortened by 6 bases and J by 1 base, with 12 bases between the two germline ends. Germline V lookup: CDR1 MNHNY, CDR2 SVGAGI (reference sequence). The CDR3 totals 14 residues. The CDR3 reads CASSLRGRNTEAFF. DNA for the CDR3: TGTGCCAGCAGCCTTAGGGGACGGAACACTGAAGCTTTCTTT.

This clonotype appeared many times. The genes are TRBV7-3 and TRBJ2-1, with 7 bases aligning to TRBD2. There are 14 residues in the CDR3. V was pared by 2 bases and J by 8 bases, with 6 bases of the junction left unmatched. CDR1 SGHTA and CDR2 FQGTGA come from the germline V gene. CDR3 sequence (DNA): TGTGCCAGCAGCTTAGGGGGGGTTCGGGATGAGCAGTTCTTC. Amino acids: CASSLGGVRDEQFF.

There are a few counts of this clonotype. V is TRBV15 and J is TRBJ2-3; D gene uncertain. This CDR3 is built from 15 residues. Germline V CDR1 and CDR2: LNHNV, YYDKDF (reference sequence). V lost 5 bases and J 4 bases, leaving 16 bases between the germline ends. The CDR3 sequence is CATSPSTHLADTQYF. CDR3 DNA: TGTGCCACCAGCCCTTCGACCCACCTAGCAGATACGCAGTATTTT.

The chain is built from TRBV9 and TRBJ2-7, with D uncertain. This CDR3 region has 15 residues. Germline CDR1 and CDR2: SGDLS and YYNGEE. The V end lost 0 bases, the J end lost 3 bases, and 13 bases lay between the germline ends. As DNA, the CDR3 is TGTGCCAGCAGCGTAGATGGAACCTCTGGCTACGAGCAGTACTTC. Translation: CASSVDGTSGYEQYF.

This clonotype was detected ten times or more. V is TRBV20-1 and J is TRBJ2-7; TRBD1 aligns across 7 bases. This CDR3 region has 12 residues. V lost 4 bases to trimming and J lost 2 bases; unmatched junction nucleotides: 2. Germline CDR1 is DFQATT and CDR2 is SNEGSKA (reference sequence). For the CDR3, the DNA is TGCAGTGCTAAACAGGGGCCCTACGAGCAGTACTTC. This gives the protein CSAKQGPYEQYF.

With regard to this clonotype: Without the conserved terminal phenylalanine or tryptophan, this CDR3 likely stems from a read error. The chain links TRBV5-1 to TRBJ2-5, with D unclear. V lost 0 bases and J 3 bases, leaving 6 bases between the germline ends. In germline, CDR1 is SGHRS, CDR2 YFSETQ. This CDR3 is 13 amino acids long. CDR3 bases: TGCGCCAGCAGCTTGGGTCAAGAAGAGACCCAGTACTCC. This sequence encodes CASSLGQEETQYS.

V is TRBV5-4 and J is TRBJ2-3, with TRBD2 as a possible D gene (5 bases). The CDR3 covers 15 residues. Trimming cost V 2 bases and J 2 bases, with 12 bases left between them. Germline V gene data show CDR1 as SGHNT and CDR2 as YYREEE (reference sequence). In DNA, the CDR3 is TGTGCCAGCAGCTTTCGCGGAGGAACCACAGATACGCAGTATTTT. Translation: CASSFRGGTTDTQYF.

V and J are TRBV7-8 and TRBJ2-2; 12 positions agree with TRBD1. V was pared by 4 bases and J by 6 bases, with 6 bases of the junction left unmatched. CDR1 and CDR2 (germline): SGHVS, FQNEAQ. The CDR3 has 16 residues. CDR3 residues: CASSSGTGGAPGELFF. DNA for the CDR3: TGTGCCAGCAGCTCCGGGACAGGGGGCGCGCCCGGGGAGCTGTTTTTT. Supplemented by reference TRBV7-8 and TRBJ2-2, the full variable domain reads GAGVSQSPRYKVAKRGQDVALRCDPISGHVSLFWYQQALGQGPEFLTYFQNEAQLDKSGLPSDRFFAERPEGSVSTLKIQRTQQEDSAVYLCASSSGTGGAPGELFFGEGSRLTVL.

The sample holds a few counts of this clonotype. The V gene is TRBV5-4, the J gene TRBJ2-5; D might be TRBD1 (6 bases). CDR1 and CDR2 from the germline V gene are SGHNT and YYREEE (reference sequence). Trimming removed 4 bases from V and 5 bases from J, with 12 bases in between. The CDR3 extends over 13 amino acids. The CDR3 loop is CASSATGLETQYF. In nucleotides, the CDR3 is TGTGCCAGCAGCGCTACAGGGTTGGAGACCCAGTACTTC. The variable domain in full, completed from reference TRBV5-4 and TRBJ2-5, reads ETGVTQSPTHLIKTRGQQVTLRCSSQSGHNTVSWYQQALGQGPQFIFQYYREEENGRGNFPPRFSGLQFPNYSSELNVNALELDDSALYLCASSATGLETQYFGPGTRLLVL.

The CDR3 loop is CASSPILRDRVNSPLHF. DNA for the CDR3: TGTGCCAGCAGTCCCATTCTCCGGGACAGGGTCAATTCACCCCTCCACTTT. The chain is built from TRBV27 and TRBJ1-6; 9 bases are shared with TRBD1. CDR3 length: 17 residues. Germline CDR1 and CDR2: MNHEY and SMNVEV (reference sequence). V gave up 5 bases and J gave up 7 bases; unmatched junction bases: 12.

This clonotype occurred a few times. The gene calls are TRBV20-1 and TRBJ2-7, with 8 bases aligning to TRBD1. From germline, CDR1 is DFQATT and CDR2 SNEGSKA (reference sequence). The CDR3 is 13 amino acids. Trimming removed 8 bases from V and 4 bases from J; junction bases left unmatched: 10. The CDR3 here is CSLRTGLGYEQYF. DNA for the CDR3: TGCAGTTTGCGGACAGGGCTGGGGTACGAGCAGTACTTC.

The chain couples TRBV18 to TRBJ2-7, with D hard to call. V lost 3 bases and J 5 bases, leaving 17 bases between the germline ends. From germline, CDR1 is KGHSH and CDR2 LQKENI. This CDR3 has 15 amino acids. CDR3 in DNA: TGTGCCAGCTCACCCGGGCAGGCCGCCGGCGACGAGCAGTACTTC. It codes for CASSPGQAAGDEQYF.